The rows below give T cell receptor beta chains drawn from one sample of a study of identical twins. TCRdb reprocessed the 5' RACE reads with MiXCR, giving one entry per CDR3 protein. The sample has 400,000 to 600,000 distinct CDR3 sequences, around 22% seen once. Separately, the same data were catalogued under a study of yellow fever vaccine responses in identical twins.

The source material was CD4+ T cells sorted from blood. All receptors come from a young woman in good health. The CDR3 runs from the conserved cysteine through the conserved F or W. The order of the fields is clone size, J gene, D gene, V gene, CDR3 DNA, CDR3 protein. D genes are given only for firm matches. A row's size may be missing; if present it is once, few, many or a size class.

- | TRBJ2-1 | - | TRBV10-3 | TGTGCCATCAGTGACCGAGACAATGAGCAGTTCTTC | CAISDRDNEQFF
few | TRBJ2-7 | - | TRBV5-1 | TGCGCCAGCAGCTCCCCCGGTGGATACTACGAGCAGTACTTC | CASSSPGGYYEQYF
- | TRBJ2-1 | TRBD2 | TRBV24-1 | TGTGCCACCAGTGATGCTGCGGGGGGAGCCTACAATGAGCAGTTCTTC | CATSDAAGGAYNEQFF
many | TRBJ2-1 | TRBD2 | TRBV9 | TGTGCCAGCAGCGCCACGGGAGGGCCTATCGGAAGTGAGCAGTTCTTC | CASSATGGPIGSEQFF
- | TRBJ2-1 | - | TRBV28 | TGTGCCAGCAGCCTAGAGGAGAACGATGAGCAGTTCTTC | CASSLEENDEQFF
few | TRBJ2-5 | TRBD1 | TRBV12-5 | TGTGCTAGTGGCTTGACCGGGACAGGTACCGGTTCTCAGTACTTC | CASGLTGTGTGSQYF
- | TRBJ2-7 | - | TRBV10-3 | TGTGCCATCAGTGAGAGGCAGGGCTACGAGCAGTACTTC | CAISERQGYEQYF
- | TRBJ2-2 | - | TRBV5-1 | TGCGCCAGCAGTTCGGACAAACGTGGGGAGCTGTTTTTT | CASSSDKRGELFF
- | TRBJ2-1 | - | TRBV3-1 | TGTGCCAGCAGCCAAGGGGGTGAGGGCTCGCAGTTCTTC | CASSQGGEGSQFF
few | TRBJ2-1 | TRBD2 | TRBV11-2 | TGTGCCAGCAGCCCCTGGACTAGCGGGAGTGGAAATGAGCAGTTCTTC | CASSPWTSGSGNEQFF
- | TRBJ2-2 | - | TRBV12-3/TRBV12-4 | TGTGCCAGCAGTTTATCAGGTCTAGCGTATACCGGGGAGCTGTTTTTT | CASSLSGLAYTGELFF
- | TRBJ2-7 | - | TRBV20-1 | TGCAGTGCTAGTGTCTATCTTTTCAACCACGAGCAGTACTTC | CSASVYLFNHEQYF
few | TRBJ1-1 | TRBD1 | TRBV5-1 | TGCGCCAGCAGCTTTGACAGGGAGGGAGCTTTCTTT | CASSFDREGAFF
- | TRBJ2-4 | - | TRBV5-6 | TGTGCCAGCAGCCCGCCGGGACTGGGAGCCAAAAACATTCAGTACTTC | CASSPPGLGAKNIQYF
few | TRBJ1-6 | TRBD1 | TRBV3-1 | TGTGCCAGCAGCCAAGGGGACAGGGCGAGGTCACCCCTCCACTTT | CASSQGDRARSPLHF
- | TRBJ2-1 | TRBD1 | TRBV5-1 | TGCGCCAGCAGCTTAGGACAGGGAAGAATCAATGAGCAGTTCTTC | CASSLGQGRINEQFF
- | TRBJ1-1 | - | TRBV6-2/TRBV6-3 | TGTGCCAGCAGTTTCACCCTGTGGGTCACTGAAGCTTTCTTT | CASSFTLWVTEAFF
- | TRBJ2-1 | TRBD2 | TRBV15 | TGTGCCACCAGCATAAGGACTAGCGGGGGCAATGAGCAGTTCTTC | CATSIRTSGGNEQFF
- | TRBJ1-2 | - | TRBV15 | TGTGCCACCGGACAGATTAACTATGGCTACACCTTC | CATGQINYGYTF
few | TRBJ2-5 | - | TRBV5-1 | TGCGCCAGCAGCTTGGTGGCAGGGATGAATCAGGAGACCCAGTACTTC | CASSLVAGMNQETQYF
- | TRBJ1-5 | - | TRBV6-1 | TGTGCCAGCAGTGAAGGCGGGAAGCCCCAGCATTTT | CASSEGGKPQHF
- | TRBJ2-5 | - | TRBV5-8 | TGTGCCAGCAGCGGCGGCATGCTAGCCGGTCAAGAGACCCAGTACTTC | CASSGGMLAGQETQYF
few | TRBJ2-2 | - | TRBV2 | TGTGCCAGCAGAGGTGGGGGGGGCTCCGGGGAGCTGTTTTTT | CASRGGGGSGELFF
- | TRBJ1-6 | - | TRBV6-2/TRBV6-3 | TGTGCCAGCAGTTACTCCAGGGTCTGGGATTCACCCCTCCACTTT | CASSYSRVWDSPLHF
- | TRBJ1-1 | - | TRBV10-3 | TGTGCCATCAGTGCGCCGTCGAAGAGCGGCACTGAAGCTTTCTTT | CAISAPSKSGTEAFF
- | TRBJ2-6 | TRBD2 | TRBV19 | TGTGCCAGTTCTAGCGGGAGCGCTGGGGCCAACGTCCTGACTTTC | CASSSGSAGANVLTF
- | TRBJ2-5 | TRBD1 | TRBV12-3/TRBV12-4 | TGTGCCAGCAGTTTATTACAGGGGGCCTTGGAGACCCAGTACTTC | CASSLLQGALETQYF
few | TRBJ2-3 | - | TRBV5-5 | TGTGCCAGCAGATCCGACGCTAGCGAACATACGCAGTATTTT | CASRSDASEHTQYF
- | TRBJ2-3 | TRBD2 | TRBV10-3 | TGTGCAACTTCTACGACTAGCGGGGGGAGGCGCACAGATACGCAGTATTTT | CATSTTSGGRRTDTQYF
- | TRBJ2-1 | - | TRBV4-1 | TGCGCCAGCAGCCAAGGGGGTTTGGGATACAATGAGCAGTTCTTC | CASSQGGLGYNEQFF